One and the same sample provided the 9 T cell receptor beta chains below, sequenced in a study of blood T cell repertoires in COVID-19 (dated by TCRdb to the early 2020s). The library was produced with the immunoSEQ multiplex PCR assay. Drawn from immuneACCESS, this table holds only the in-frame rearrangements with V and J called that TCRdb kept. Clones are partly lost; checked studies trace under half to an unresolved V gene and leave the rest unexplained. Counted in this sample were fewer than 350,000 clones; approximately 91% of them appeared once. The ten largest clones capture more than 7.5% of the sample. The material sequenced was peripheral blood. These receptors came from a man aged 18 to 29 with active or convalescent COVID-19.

CDR3 sequence (DNA): TGCAGTGCTAGAGTGTGGGCAGAGCAGTACTTC. Translation: CSARVWAEQYF. V is TRBV20-1 and J is TRBJ2-7; the D is unclear. This CDR3 has 11 amino acids. V was shortened by 1 base and J by 7 bases, with 8 bases between the two germline ends. Germline CDR1 DFQATT, CDR2 SNEGSKA (reference sequence).

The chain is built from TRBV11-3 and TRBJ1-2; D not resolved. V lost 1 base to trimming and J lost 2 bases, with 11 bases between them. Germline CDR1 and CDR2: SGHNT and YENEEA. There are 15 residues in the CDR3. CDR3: CASSLVGGVNYGYTF. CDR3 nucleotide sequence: TGTGCCAGCAGCTTAGTCGGTGGAGTAAACTATGGCTACACCTTC.

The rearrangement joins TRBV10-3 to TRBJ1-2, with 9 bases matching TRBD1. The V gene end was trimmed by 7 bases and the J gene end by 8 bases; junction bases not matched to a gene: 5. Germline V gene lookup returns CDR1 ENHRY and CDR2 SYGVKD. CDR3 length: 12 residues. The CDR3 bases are TGTGCCATCACACAGGGGGCGGTGGGCTACACCTTC. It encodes CAITQGAVGYTF.

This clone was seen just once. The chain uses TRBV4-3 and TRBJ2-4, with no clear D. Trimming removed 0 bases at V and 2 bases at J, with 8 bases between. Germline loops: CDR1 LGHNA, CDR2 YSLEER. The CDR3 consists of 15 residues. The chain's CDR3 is CASSQDTSPKNIQYF. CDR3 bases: TGCGCCAGCAGCCAAGATACCAGTCCCAAAAACATTCAGTACTTC.

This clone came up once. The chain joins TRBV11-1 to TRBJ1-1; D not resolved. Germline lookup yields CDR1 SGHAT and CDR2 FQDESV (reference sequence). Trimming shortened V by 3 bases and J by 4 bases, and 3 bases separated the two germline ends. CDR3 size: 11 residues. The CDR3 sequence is CASSLSTEAFF. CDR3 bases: TGTGCCAGCAGCTTGAGCACTGAAGCTTTCTTT.

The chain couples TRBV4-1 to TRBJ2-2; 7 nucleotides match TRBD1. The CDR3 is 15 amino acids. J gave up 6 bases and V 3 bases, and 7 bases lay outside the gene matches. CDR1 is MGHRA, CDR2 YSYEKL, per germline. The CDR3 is CASSQTPGGSGELFF. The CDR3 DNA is TGCGCCAGCAGCCAGACACCAGGGGGTTCCGGGGAGCTGTTTTTT.

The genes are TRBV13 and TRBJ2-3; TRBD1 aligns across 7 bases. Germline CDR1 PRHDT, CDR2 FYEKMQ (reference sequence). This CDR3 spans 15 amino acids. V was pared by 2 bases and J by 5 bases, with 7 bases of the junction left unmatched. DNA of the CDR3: TGTGCCAGCAGCTTACGAGGCCAGGGGGAAGATACGCAGTATTTT. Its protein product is CASSLRGQGEDTQYF.

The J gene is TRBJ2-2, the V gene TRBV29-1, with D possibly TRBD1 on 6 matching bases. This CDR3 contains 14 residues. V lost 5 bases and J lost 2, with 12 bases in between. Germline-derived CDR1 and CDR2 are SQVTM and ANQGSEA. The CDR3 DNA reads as TGCAGCGTTTCCGGGACATCCAACACCGGGGAGCTGTTTTTT. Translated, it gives CSVSGTSNTGELFF.

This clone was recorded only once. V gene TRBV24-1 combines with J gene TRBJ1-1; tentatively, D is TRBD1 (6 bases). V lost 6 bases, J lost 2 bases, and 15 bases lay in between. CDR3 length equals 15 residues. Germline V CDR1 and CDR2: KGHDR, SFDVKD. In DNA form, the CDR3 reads TGTGCCACCAGTTTCAAGACAGGACAAAACACTGAAGCTTTCTTT. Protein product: CATSFKTGQNTEAFF.